The 3 T cell receptor beta chains below were found in one sample sequenced in a study of PD-L1 blockade in urothelial cancer (dated by TCRdb to about 2017). The time point label of this sample denotes: pretreatment peripheral blood. The protocol used for the library was the immunoSEQ multiplex PCR assay. TCRdb provides this immuneACCESS table in a form limited to in-frame rearrangements. Some clones are lacking; in checked studies, under half of them reflect an unresolved V gene, and why the rest are absent is not known. The sample table shows around 33,000 clones, and approximately 80% are seen once. Clones ranked in the top ten supply almost 7% of the sample. The sequencing here drew on PBMCs, taken around atezolizumab (anti-PD-L1) treatment. These receptors all stem from a man in his sixties with urothelial cancer.

This clone showed up just a few times. The rearrangement links TRBV6-6 to TRBJ2-1, with 8 positions matching TRBD2. The germline V gene encodes CDR1 MNHNY and CDR2 SVGAGI (reference sequence). Trimming at V came to 4 bases and at J to 9 bases, leaving 8 bases not matched to a gene. The CDR3 extends over 14 amino acids. CDR3 loop: CASSSPGLAGEQFF. In nucleotides, the CDR3 is TGTGCCAGCAGTTCCCCCGGACTAGCCGGTGAGCAGTTCTTC.

This sequence joins TRBV4-2 and TRBJ1-5; D remains ambiguous. The V and J ends lost 0 bases and 8 bases respectively, with 17 bases between them. Germline V gene data show CDR1 as LGHNA and CDR2 as YNFKEQ. This CDR3 is built from 16 residues. The CDR3 loop reads CASSQDSGLEPKPQHF. CDR3 nucleotide sequence: TGTGCCAGCAGCCAAGATTCCGGGTTAGAGCCTAAGCCCCAGCATTTT.

The rearrangement joins TRBV28 to TRBJ2-2, with 7 bases aligning to TRBD1. The V and J ends lost 5 bases and 7 bases, in that order; junction bases with no gene match: 10. The CDR3 consists of 15 residues. CDR1 and CDR2 (germline): MDHEN, SYDVKM. CDR3 residues: CASSKGGAMHGELFF. Here the CDR3 DNA reads TGTGCCAGCAGTAAAGGGGGCGCAATGCACGGGGAGCTGTTTTTT.